The 8 T cell receptor beta chains below were found in one sample sequenced in a study of T cells in Graves' hyperthyroidism and ophthalmopathy. TCR beta CDR3 sequences were amplified from RNA transcripts. The HTBI primer set was used in a first-round RT-PCR of the TCR CDR3. TCRdb recomputed calls from the multiplex PCR reads with MiXCR, one row per CDR3 protein. The table includes under 750,000 distinct CDR3 sequences, about 17% detected once. Sequenced: blood. Receptors were obtained from a woman between 50 and 59 years old with Graves' hyperthyroidism that later progressed to Graves' ophthalmopathy.

Ten or more counts support this clonotype. The chain links TRBV7-2 to TRBJ2-1; 8 bases are a match to TRBD2. This CDR3 is built from 15 residues. With V trimmed by 2 bases and J by 7 bases, 7 bases remained unmatched. Germline-derived CDR1 and CDR2 are SGHTA and FQGNSA. The CDR3 nucleotides are TGTGCCAGCAGCTTAAGCGGGACTAGTAGGAATGAGCAGTTCTTC. It yields the protein CASSLSGTSRNEQFF. The complete variable domain, with remaining parts taken from reference TRBV7-2 and TRBJ2-1, reads GAGVSQSPSNKVTEKGKDVELRCDPISGHTALYWYRQSLGQGLEFLIYFQGNSAPDKSGLPSDRFSAERTGGSVSTLTIQRTQQEDSAVYLCASSLSGTSRNEQFFGPGTRLTVL.

V is TRBV5-5 and J is TRBJ1-6; D is possibly TRBD1 (6 bases). V was trimmed by 4 bases and J by 6 bases, leaving 14 bases between them. The CDR3 length is 15 residues. The germline gives CDR1 SGHKS, CDR2 YYEKEE (reference sequence). The CDR3 is CASSQKDSLNSPLHF. CDR3 DNA sequence: TGTGCCAGCAGCCAAAAGGACAGCCTTAATTCACCCCTCCACTTT.

This clonotype has a handful of counts. V is TRBV27 and J is TRBJ1-5; the D is unclear. Germline V gives CDR1 MNHEY, CDR2 SMNVEV (reference sequence). The V end was cut by 4 bases, the J end by 5 bases, with 12 bases between. The CDR3 is made up of 14 amino acids. CDR3 loop: CASSSSLGDQPQHF. The DNA for the CDR3 is TGTGCCAGCAGTTCCTCGTTGGGTGATCAGCCCCAGCATTTT.

This clonotype showed up many times. The gene calls are TRBV3-1 and TRBJ2-2; D not certain. There are 17 residues in the CDR3. V lost 0 bases and J lost 4, with 15 bases in between. Germline loops: CDR1 LGHDT, CDR2 YNNKEL (reference sequence). CDR3 amino acids: CASSQDWHSRVTGELFF. The CDR3 DNA is TGTGCCAGCAGCCAAGATTGGCACTCACGGGTCACCGGGGAGCTGTTTTTT.

The chain joins TRBV19 to TRBJ1-5; D might be TRBD1 (5 bases). V shed 1 base and J shed 2 bases, with 12 bases lying between them. Germline CDR1 reads LNHDA; CDR2 reads SQIVND (reference sequence). The CDR3 totals 16 residues. The CDR3 loop is CASSIGGTGGNQPQHF. CDR3 nucleotides: TGTGCCAGTAGTATAGGGGGAACAGGCGGCAATCAGCCCCAGCATTTT.

V gene TRBV29-1 combines with J gene TRBJ2-7; D is perhaps TRBD1 (6 bases). The CDR3 loop spans 12 amino acids. The germline V and J ends were trimmed by 3 bases and 3 bases, with 9 bases remaining between them. Germline loops: CDR1 SQVTM, CDR2 ANQGSEA. CDR3 in DNA: TGCAGCGTTGAGTCACAGGGCTACGAGCAGTACTTC. Protein sequence: CSVESQGYEQYF.

In this sample, this clonotype turned up a few times. The CDR3, as DNA: TGCGCCAGCAGCTTGGAAGTTCGGACGGCGAACACTGAAGCTTTCTTT. Amino acid sequence: CASSLEVRTANTEAFF. The rearrangement links TRBV5-1 to TRBJ1-1; D ambiguous. Between the trimmed V and J ends, which lost 0 bases and 1 base, there was a span of 13 bases. Germline V gene data show CDR1 as SGHRS and CDR2 as YFSETQ. The length of the CDR3 is 16 residues.

This clonotype was recorded many times. CDR3 in DNA: TGTGCCAGCAGCTTCCAGACAGGGGAGGATGAGCAGTTCTTC. This gives the protein CASSFQTGEDEQFF. The gene calls are TRBV7-3 and TRBJ2-1, with 8 bases that match TRBD1. Germline trimming cut 3 bases from V and 8 bases from J; bases unmatched to any gene: 6. The germline V gene has CDR1 SGHTA and CDR2 FQGTGA. The CDR3 is 14 residues long.